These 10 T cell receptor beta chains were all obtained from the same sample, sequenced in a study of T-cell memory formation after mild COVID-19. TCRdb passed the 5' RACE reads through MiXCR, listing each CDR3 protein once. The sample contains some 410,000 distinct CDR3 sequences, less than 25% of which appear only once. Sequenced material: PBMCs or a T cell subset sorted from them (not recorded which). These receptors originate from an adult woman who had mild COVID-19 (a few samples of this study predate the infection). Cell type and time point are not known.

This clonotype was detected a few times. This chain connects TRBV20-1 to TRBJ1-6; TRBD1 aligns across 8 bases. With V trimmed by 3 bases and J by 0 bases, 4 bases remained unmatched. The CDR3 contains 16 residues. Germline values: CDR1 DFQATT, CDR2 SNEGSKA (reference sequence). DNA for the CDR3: TGCAGTGCTAGCAGGGGGCCGCCCTCCTATAATTCACCCCTCCACTTT. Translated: CSASRGPPSYNSPLHF.

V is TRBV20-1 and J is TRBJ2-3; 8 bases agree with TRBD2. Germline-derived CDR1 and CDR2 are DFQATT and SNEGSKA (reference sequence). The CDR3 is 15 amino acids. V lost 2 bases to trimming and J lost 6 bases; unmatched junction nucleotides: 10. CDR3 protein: CSARPAGESRDTQYF. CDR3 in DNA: TGCAGTGCTAGACCAGCGGGGGAGTCCCGCGATACGCAGTATTTT.

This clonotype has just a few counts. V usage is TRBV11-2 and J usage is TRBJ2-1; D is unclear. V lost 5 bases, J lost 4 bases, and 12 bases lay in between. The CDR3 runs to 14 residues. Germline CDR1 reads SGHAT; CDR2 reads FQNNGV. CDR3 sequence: CASSPASGYNEQFF. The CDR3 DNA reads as TGTGCCAGCAGCCCCGCGTCAGGTTACAATGAGCAGTTCTTC. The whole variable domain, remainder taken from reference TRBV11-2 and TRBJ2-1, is EAGVAQSPRYKIIEKRQSVAFWCNPISGHATLYWYQQILGQGPKLLIQFQNNGVVDDSQLPKDRFSAERLKGVDSTLKIQPAKLEDSAVYLCASSPASGYNEQFFGPGTRLTVL.

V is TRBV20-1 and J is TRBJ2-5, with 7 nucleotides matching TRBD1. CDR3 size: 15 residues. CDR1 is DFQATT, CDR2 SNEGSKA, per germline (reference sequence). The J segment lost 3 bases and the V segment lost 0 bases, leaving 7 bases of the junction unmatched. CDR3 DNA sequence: TGCAGTGCTAGAGATCCCGGGACAGCAGAAGAGACCCAGTACTTC. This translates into CSARDPGTAEETQYF.

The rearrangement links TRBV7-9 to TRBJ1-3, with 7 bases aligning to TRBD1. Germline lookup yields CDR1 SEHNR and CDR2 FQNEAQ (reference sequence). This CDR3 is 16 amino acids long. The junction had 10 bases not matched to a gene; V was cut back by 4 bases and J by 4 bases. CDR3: CASSWPGQAMGNTIYF. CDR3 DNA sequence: TGTGCCAGCAGCTGGCCCGGACAGGCAATGGGAAACACCATATATTTT.

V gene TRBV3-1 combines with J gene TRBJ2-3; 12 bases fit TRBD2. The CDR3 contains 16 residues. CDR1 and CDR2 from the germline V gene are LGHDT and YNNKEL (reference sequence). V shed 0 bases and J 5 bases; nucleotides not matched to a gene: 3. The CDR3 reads CASSQEAGLAGDTQYF. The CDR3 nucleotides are TGTGCCAGCAGCCAAGAGGCGGGACTAGCGGGAGATACGCAGTATTTT.

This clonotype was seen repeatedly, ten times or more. CDR3 sequence: CATSDESGGSSYNEQFF. CDR3 sequence (DNA): TGTGCCACCAGTGACGAGTCAGGGGGCTCATCCTACAATGAGCAGTTCTTC. V usage is TRBV24-1 and J usage is TRBJ2-1; 8 bases agree with TRBD1. The CDR3 extends over 17 amino acids. Per the germline V gene, CDR1 is KGHDR and CDR2 is SFDVKD. With 4 bases clipped from V and 1 base from J, the junction kept 8 bases outside the gene matches.

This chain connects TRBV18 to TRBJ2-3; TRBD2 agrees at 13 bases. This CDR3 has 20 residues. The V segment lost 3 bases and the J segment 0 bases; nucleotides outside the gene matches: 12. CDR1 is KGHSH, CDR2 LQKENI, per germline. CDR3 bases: TGTGCCAGCTCACCCATACTAGCGGGGGGGCAATCAGCTAGCACAGATACGCAGTATTTT. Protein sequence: CASSPILAGGQSASTDTQYF.

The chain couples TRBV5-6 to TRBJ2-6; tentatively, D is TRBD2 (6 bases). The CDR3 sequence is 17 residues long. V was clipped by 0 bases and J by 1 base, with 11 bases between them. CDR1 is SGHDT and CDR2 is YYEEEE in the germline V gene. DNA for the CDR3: TGTGCCAGCAGCTTGGGGACGGGAGTGTCTGGGGCCAACGTCCTGACTTTC. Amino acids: CASSLGTGVSGANVLTF.

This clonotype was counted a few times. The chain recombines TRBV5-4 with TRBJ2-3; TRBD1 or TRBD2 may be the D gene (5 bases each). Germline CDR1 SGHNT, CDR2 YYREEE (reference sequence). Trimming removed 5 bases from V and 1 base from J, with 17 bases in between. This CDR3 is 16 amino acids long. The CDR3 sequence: CASSNNGAGGTDTQYF. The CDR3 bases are TGTGCCAGCAGTAACAACGGGGCCGGAGGCACAGATACGCAGTATTTT. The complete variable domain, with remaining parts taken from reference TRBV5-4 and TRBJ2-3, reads ETGVTQSPTHLIKTRGQQVTLRCSSQSGHNTVSWYQQALGQGPQFIFQYYREEENGRGNFPPRFSGLQFPNYSSELNVNALELDDSALYLCASSNNGAGGTDTQYFGPGTRLTVL.